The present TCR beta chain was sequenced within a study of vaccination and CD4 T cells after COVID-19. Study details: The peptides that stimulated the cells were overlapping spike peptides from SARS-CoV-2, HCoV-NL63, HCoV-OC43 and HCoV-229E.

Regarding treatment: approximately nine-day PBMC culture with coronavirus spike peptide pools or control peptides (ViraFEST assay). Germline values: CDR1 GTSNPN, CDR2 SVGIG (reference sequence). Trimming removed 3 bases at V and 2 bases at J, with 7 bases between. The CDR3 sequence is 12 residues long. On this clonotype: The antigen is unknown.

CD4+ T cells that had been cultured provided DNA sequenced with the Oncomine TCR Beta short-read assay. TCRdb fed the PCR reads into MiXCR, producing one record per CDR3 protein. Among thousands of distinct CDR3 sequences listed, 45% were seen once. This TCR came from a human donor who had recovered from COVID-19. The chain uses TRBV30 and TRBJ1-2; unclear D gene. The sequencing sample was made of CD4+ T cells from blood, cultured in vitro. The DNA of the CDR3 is TGTGCCTGGAGCTGGGGAAACTATGGCTACACCTTC. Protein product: CAWSWGNYGYTF.